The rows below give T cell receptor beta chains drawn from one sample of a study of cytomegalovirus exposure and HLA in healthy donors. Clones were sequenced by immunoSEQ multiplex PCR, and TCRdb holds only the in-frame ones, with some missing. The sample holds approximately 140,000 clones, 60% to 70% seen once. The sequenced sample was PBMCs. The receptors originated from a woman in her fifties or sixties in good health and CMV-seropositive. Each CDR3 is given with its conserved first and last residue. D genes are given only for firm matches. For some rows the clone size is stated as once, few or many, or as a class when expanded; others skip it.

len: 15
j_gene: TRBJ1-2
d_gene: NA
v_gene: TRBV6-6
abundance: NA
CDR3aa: CASSYSRGADYGYTF
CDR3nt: TGTGCCAGCAGTTACTCGCGGGGGGCGGACTATGGCTACACCTTC

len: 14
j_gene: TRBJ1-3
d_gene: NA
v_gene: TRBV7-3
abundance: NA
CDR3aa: CASSLTPGENTIYF
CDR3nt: TGTGCCAGCAGCTTAACGCCCGGGGAAAACACCATATATTTT

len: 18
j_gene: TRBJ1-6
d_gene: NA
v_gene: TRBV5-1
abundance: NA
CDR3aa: CASSDARGGDFYNSPLHF
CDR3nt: TGCGCCAGCAGCGATGCCCGGGGGGGCGACTTCTATAATTCACCCCTCCACTTT

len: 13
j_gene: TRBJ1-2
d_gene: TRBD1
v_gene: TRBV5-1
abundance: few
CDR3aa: CASSSGQGSGYTF
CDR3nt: TGCGCCAGCAGCTCTGGACAGGGAAGTGGCTACACCTTC

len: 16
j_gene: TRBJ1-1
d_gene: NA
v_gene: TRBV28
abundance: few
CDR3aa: CASSLGAGSVNTEAFF
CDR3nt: TGTGCCAGCAGTTTGGGGGCAGGGTCGGTGAACACTGAAGCTTTCTTT

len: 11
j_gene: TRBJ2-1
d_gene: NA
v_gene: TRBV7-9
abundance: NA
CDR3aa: CASSQAGEQFF
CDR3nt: TGTGCCAGCAGCCAGGCCGGTGAGCAGTTCTTC

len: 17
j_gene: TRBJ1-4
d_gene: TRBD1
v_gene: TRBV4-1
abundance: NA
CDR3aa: CASSQVPPDRGDEKLFF
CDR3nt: TGCGCCAGCAGCCAAGTCCCCCCGGACAGGGGGGATGAAAAACTGTTTTTT

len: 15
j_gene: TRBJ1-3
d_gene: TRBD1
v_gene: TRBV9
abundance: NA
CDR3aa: CASSEGQGIGNTIYF
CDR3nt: TGTGCCAGCAGCGAGGGACAGGGTATTGGAAACACCATATATTTT

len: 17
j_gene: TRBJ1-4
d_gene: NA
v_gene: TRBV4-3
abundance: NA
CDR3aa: CASSQDVAGATNEKLFF
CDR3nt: TGCGCCAGCAGCCAAGATGTCGCGGGGGCAACTAATGAAAAACTGTTTTTT

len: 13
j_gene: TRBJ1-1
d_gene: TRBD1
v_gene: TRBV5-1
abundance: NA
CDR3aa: CASSLQGGTEAFF
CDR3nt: TGCGCCAGCAGCTTGCAGGGGGGAACTGAAGCTTTCTTT

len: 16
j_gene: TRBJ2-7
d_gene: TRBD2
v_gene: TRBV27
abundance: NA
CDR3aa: CASSSRGREASYEQYF
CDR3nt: TGTGCCAGCAGTTCCCGGGGACGGGAGGCCTCCTACGAGCAGTACTTC

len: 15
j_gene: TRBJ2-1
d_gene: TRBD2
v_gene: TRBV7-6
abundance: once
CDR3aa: CASSRTSGFYNEQFF
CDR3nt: TGTGCCAGCAGCCGAACTAGCGGGTTCTACAATGAGCAGTTCTTC

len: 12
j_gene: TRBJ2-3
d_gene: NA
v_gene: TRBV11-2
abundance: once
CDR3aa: CASSSNPNTQYF
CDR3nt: TGTGCCAGCAGCTCCAATCCAAATACGCAGTATTTT

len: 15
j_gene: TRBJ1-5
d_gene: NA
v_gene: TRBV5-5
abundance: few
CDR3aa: CASSSGTYSNQPQHF
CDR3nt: TGTGCCAGCAGCTCGGGAACATATAGCAATCAGCCCCAGCATTTT

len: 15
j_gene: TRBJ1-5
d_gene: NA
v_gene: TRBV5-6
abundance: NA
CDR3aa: CASSLALTGSQPQHF
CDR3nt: TGTGCCAGCAGCTTGGCCCTTACAGGGTCCCAGCCCCAGCATTTT

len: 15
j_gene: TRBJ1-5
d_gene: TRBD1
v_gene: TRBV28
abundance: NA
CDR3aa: CASSSGTGGYQPQHF
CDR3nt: TGTGCCAGCAGTTCAGGGACAGGGGGCTATCAGCCCCAGCATTTT

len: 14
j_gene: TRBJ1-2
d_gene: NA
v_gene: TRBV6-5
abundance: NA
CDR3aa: CASTHGAGDYGYTF
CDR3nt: TGTGCCAGCACTCACGGGGCAGGGGACTATGGCTACACCTTC

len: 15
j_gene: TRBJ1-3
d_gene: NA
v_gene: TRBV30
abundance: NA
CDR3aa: CAWSSGLGGGNTIYF
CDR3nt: TGTGCCTGGAGCTCGGGGTTAGGGGGTGGAAACACCATATATTTT

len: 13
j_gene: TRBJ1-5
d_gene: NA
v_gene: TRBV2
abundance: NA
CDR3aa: CAYRQNPNQPQHF
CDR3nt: TGTGCCTATCGACAGAACCCTAATCAGCCCCAGCATTTT

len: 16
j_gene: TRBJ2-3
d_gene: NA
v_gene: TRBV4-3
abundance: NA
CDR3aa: CASSQDPASVTDTQYF
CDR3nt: TGCGCCAGCAGCCAAGATCCGGCTAGCGTCACAGATACGCAGTATTTT

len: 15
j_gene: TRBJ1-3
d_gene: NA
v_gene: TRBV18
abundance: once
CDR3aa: CASSPSTGSGNTIYF
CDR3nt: TGTGCCAGCTCACCATCAACGGGGTCCGGAAACACCATATATTTT

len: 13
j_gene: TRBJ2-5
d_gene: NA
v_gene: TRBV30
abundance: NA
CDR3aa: CAWSVLTEETQYF
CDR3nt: TGTGCCTGGAGTGTACTGACAGAAGAGACCCAGTACTTC

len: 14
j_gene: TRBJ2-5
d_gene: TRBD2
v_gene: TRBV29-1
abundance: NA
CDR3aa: CSVVSLAASRTQYF
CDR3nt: TGCAGCGTTGTTTCTCTAGCGGCTTCTAGGACCCAGTACTTC

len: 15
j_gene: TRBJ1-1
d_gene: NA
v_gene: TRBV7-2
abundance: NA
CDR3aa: CASSHQGTMNTEAFF
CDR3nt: TGTGCCAGCAGCCATCAGGGAACGATGAACACTGAAGCTTTCTTT

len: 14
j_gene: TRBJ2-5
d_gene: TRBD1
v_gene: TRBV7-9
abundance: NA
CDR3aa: CASSQGQGKKTQYF
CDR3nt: TGTGCCAGCAGCCAGGGACAGGGGAAAAAGACCCAGTACTTC

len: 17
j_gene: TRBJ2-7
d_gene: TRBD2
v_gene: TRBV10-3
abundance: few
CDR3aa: CAARGEGGGSSSYEQYF
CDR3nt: TGTGCCGCCCGGGGGGAGGGCGGCGGGAGTTCTTCCTACGAGCAGTACTTC

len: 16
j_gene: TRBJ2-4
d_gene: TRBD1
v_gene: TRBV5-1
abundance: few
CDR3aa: CASSPGGGDRGRIQYF
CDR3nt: TGCGCCAGCAGCCCCGGGGGTGGGGACAGGGGTAGGATTCAGTACTTC

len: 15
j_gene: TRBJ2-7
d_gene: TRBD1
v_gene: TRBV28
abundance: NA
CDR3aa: CASVVGTGGGYEQYF
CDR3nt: TGTGCCAGCGTAGTCGGGACAGGGGGGGGTTACGAGCAGTACTTC

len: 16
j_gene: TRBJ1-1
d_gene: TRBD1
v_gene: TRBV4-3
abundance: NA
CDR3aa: CASSQDTTGLGTEAFF
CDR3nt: TGCGCCAGCAGCCAAGACACGACAGGGTTGGGGACTGAAGCTTTCTTT

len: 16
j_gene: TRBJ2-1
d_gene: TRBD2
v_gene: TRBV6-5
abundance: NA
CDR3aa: CASSYSRTSGNNEQFF
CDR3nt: TGTGCCAGCAGTTACTCTCGGACTAGCGGGAATAATGAGCAGTTCTTC

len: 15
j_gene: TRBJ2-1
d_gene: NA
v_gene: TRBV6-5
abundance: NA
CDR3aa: CASSYGAGSYNEQFF
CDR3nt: TGTGCCAGCAGTTACGGGGCAGGGTCCTACAATGAGCAGTTCTTC

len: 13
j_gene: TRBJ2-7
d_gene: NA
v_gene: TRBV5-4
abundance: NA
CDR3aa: CASSPFSSVEQYF
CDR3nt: TGTGCCAGCAGCCCTTTCTCTAGTGTCGAGCAGTACTTC

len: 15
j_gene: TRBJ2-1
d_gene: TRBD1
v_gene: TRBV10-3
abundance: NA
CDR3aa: CAIRTGTGRGDEQFF
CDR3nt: TGTGCCATCAGGACCGGGACAGGGAGAGGGGATGAGCAGTTCTTC

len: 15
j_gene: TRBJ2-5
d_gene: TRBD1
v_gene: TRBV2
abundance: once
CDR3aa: CASSDPRQGGETQYF
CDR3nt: TGTGCCAGCAGTGATCCGCGACAGGGTGGAGAGACCCAGTACTTC

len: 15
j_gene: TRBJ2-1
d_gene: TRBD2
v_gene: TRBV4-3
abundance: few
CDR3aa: CASSNEREGLNEQFF
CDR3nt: TGCGCCAGCAGCAATGAGCGGGAGGGCCTTAATGAGCAGTTCTTC

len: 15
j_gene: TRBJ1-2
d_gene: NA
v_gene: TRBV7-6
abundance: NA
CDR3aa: CASSSSSQGSGGYTF
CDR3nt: TGTGCCAGCAGCTCTAGCTCGCAGGGGTCTGGCGGCTACACCTTC